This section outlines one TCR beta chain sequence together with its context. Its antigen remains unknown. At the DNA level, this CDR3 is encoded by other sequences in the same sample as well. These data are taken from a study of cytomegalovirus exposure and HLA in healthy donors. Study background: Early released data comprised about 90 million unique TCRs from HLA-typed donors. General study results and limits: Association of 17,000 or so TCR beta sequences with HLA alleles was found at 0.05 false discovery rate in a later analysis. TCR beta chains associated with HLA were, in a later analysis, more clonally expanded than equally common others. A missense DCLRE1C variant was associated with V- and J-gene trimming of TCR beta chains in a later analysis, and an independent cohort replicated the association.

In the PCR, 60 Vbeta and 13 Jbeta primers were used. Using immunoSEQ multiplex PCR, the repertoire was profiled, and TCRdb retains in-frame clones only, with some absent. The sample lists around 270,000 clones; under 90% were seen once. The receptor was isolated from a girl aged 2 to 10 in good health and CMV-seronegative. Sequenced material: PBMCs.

CDR3 protein: CASSLDQGWDGYTF. The CDR3 DNA follows: TGTGCCAGCAGCCTGGACCAGGGGTGGGATGGCTACACCTTC. The chain joins TRBV7-9 to TRBJ1-2, with D tentatively TRBD1 (6 bases). Trimming removed 5 bases from V and 6 bases from J, with 16 bases in between. CDR1 and CDR2 from the germline V gene are SEHNR and FQNEAQ (reference sequence). CDR3 length equals 14 residues.